These T cell receptor beta chains were read from a single sample in a study of blood T cells in healthy people across ages. TCRdb re-derived calls from the 5' RACE reads in MiXCR, one entry per CDR3 protein. The sample consists of approximately 700,000 distinct CDR3 sequences, around 32% of them appearing once. Sequenced sample: blood. The receptors come from a woman aged 80 or over in good health. The CDR3 runs from the conserved cysteine through the conserved F or W.

V gene: TRBV7-9
CDR3 protein: CASSEFRAGNVGVEAFF

V gene: TRBV19
CDR3 protein: CASSRASRATGTDTQYF

V gene: TRBV4-2
CDR3 protein: CASSQAAAQGDTQYF

V gene: TRBV5-1
CDR3 protein: CASSLPGDRPTSALTGANVLTF

V gene: TRBV12-3/TRBV12-4
CDR3 protein: CASSLPMGRAEQYF

V gene: TRBV5-1
CDR3 protein: CASSLAGGFTGELLF

V gene: TRBV20-1
CDR3 protein: CSARESTSAKNIQYF

V gene: TRBV6-1
CDR3 protein: CASSADRGLETQYF

V gene: TRBV9
CDR3 protein: CASSADPRTDSPLHF

V gene: TRBV19
CDR3 protein: CASSNRQGHEQYF

V gene: TRBV6-6
CDR3 protein: CASSSTGTGDAFF

V gene: TRBV2
CDR3 protein: CASSEARGGEQYF

V gene: TRBV29-1
CDR3 protein: CSVEPKGTRRDENNEQYF

V gene: TRBV30
CDR3 protein: CAWRRGAAYEQYF

V gene: TRBV7-2
CDR3 protein: CASSPGTSGGLDEQFF

V gene: TRBV7-3
CDR3 protein: CASSLFSGLEYNEQFF

V gene: TRBV12-3/TRBV12-4
CDR3 protein: CASSVISDMQYF

V gene: TRBV20-1
CDR3 protein: CSARVRQGAGYTIYF

V gene: TRBV29-1
CDR3 protein: CSVSDGVGYGYTF

V gene: TRBV3-1
CDR3 protein: CASSQNRAYNEQFF

V gene: TRBV7-2
CDR3 protein: CASSYGTGLNQPQHF

V gene: TRBV12-3/TRBV12-4
CDR3 protein: CASSLESSLSYEQYF

V gene: TRBV30
CDR3 protein: CAWGADYTGELFF

V gene: TRBV15
CDR3 protein: CAASRVAAQETQYF

V gene: TRBV5-1
CDR3 protein: CASSYAGTEKETQYF

V gene: TRBV6-6
CDR3 protein: CASSLGQGASGETQYF

V gene: TRBV4-3
CDR3 protein: CTSSQGVQTGIGYNEQFF

V gene: TRBV20-1
CDR3 protein: CSARHGSSSNQPQHF

V gene: TRBV29-1
CDR3 protein: CSVGSGLAYNEQFF

V gene: TRBV20-1
CDR3 protein: CSARDLGDNTEAFF

V gene: TRBV27
CDR3 protein: CASRPRVGNTIYF

V gene: TRBV5-4
CDR3 protein: CASSGGPGNTIYF

V gene: TRBV6-1
CDR3 protein: CASRDYLENTEAFF

V gene: TRBV20-1
CDR3 protein: CSARRAIGAENTEAFF

V gene: TRBV10-3
CDR3 protein: CAIGGTSGVSYEQYF

V gene: TRBV6-1
CDR3 protein: CASRLVIRGTKTQYF

V gene: TRBV7-2
CDR3 protein: CASSLARVTTDTQYF

V gene: TRBV5-1
CDR3 protein: CASSSPGGVRETQYF

V gene: TRBV7-9
CDR3 protein: CASSGGRSYGYTF

V gene: TRBV11-2
CDR3 protein: CAGSLEGDGYTF

V gene: TRBV29-1
CDR3 protein: CTRQGSTFREQYF

V gene: TRBV12-3/TRBV12-4
CDR3 protein: CASSPSRGVEQFF

V gene: TRBV20-1
CDR3 protein: CSAFPSGSTDTQYF

V gene: TRBV29-1
CDR3 protein: CSVVGGAEGYGYTF

V gene: TRBV30
CDR3 protein: CAWSPGRREQPQHF

V gene: TRBV29-1
CDR3 protein: CSVRSRDTEAFF

V gene: TRBV4-3
CDR3 protein: CASSQGTGVTFF

V gene: TRBV7-9
CDR3 protein: CASSFTGEAFF